This T cell receptor beta chain emerged from a study of immune evolution from preneoplasia to lung adenocarcinoma. The table came from immunoSEQ multiplex PCR; TCRdb's copy has only in-frame clones and leaves some out. The data hold almost 3,000 clones, with 85% to 90% observed a single time. Study results and limitations: Top clone frequencies peaked in normal lung, apparently declining through invasive adenocarcinoma. Later-stage lesions seemingly showed higher T cell density and diversity than normal lung.

For this clone: The antigen is undetermined.

Germline CDR1 SEHNR, CDR2 FQNEAQ (reference sequence). V lost 5 bases and J 4 bases, leaving 17 bases between the germline ends. The CDR3 totals 15 residues. This TCR derives from a person aged 60-79 years with lung adenocarcinoma. V gene TRBV7-9 combines with J gene TRBJ1-2; maybe TRBD1 (6 bases). Material: FFPE adjacent normal lung tissue. The CDR3 bases are TGTGCCAGCAGCCGGGGGGCGCAGACAGCCTATGGCTACACCTTC. This codes for CASSRGAQTAYGYTF.